The clone carrying this T cell receptor (beta chain) has more than one count but fewer than ten. Specified time point: before trial treatment. These data originate in a study of low-dose radiotherapy and immunotherapy resistance in tumors. Study-wide background: Intravenous ipilimumab 1 mg/kg every six weeks was given with nivolumab 240 mg every two weeks. Oral aspirin at 300 mg was taken daily by patients for four cycles, beginning on cycle 1 day 1. TRAV- and TRBV-specific primers, spanning alpha and beta chains, primed first-strand cDNA.

Using a constant-region primer together with a V-primer adapter, TCRs were subjected to 20 PCR cycles of amplification. TCRdb redid the calling of the reads with MiXCR, one entry per CDR3 protein. The sample gives about 47,000 distinct CDR3 sequences, 12% of which show up once; about 6% is in the top ten. The CDR3 runs to 14 residues. With V trimmed by 9 bases and J by 5 bases, 12 bases remained unmatched. Germline loops: CDR1 ENHRY, CDR2 SYGVKD. The V call is TRBV10-3, the J call TRBJ2-7; 8 bases agree with TRBD1. Sequencing used PBMCs, obtained before treatment. The clonotype comes from a female donor with ovarian cancer. The CDR3 is CAMAGTGRSHEQYF. The DNA of the CDR3 is TGTGCCATGGCCGGGACAGGAAGATCCCACGAGCAGTACTTC.